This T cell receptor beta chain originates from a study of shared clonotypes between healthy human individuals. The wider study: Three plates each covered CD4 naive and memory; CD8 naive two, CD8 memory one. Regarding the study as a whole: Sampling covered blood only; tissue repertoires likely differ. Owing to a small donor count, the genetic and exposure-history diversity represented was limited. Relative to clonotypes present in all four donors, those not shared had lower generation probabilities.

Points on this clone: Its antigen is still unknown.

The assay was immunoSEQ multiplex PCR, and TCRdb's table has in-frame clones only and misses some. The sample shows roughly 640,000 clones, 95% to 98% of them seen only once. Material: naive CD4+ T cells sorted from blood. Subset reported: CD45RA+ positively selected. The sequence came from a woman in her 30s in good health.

The CDR3 DNA reads TGTGCCAGCAGAAGAAGGCCGGGACAGGGGCCCTACGAGCAGTACTTC. It encodes CASRRRPGQGPYEQYF. V and J are TRBV28 and TRBJ2-7; TRBD1 agrees at 10 bases. This CDR3 contains 16 residues. V lost 6 bases to trimming and J lost 2 bases; unmatched junction nucleotides: 10. Per the germline V gene, CDR1 is MDHEN and CDR2 is SYDVKM.